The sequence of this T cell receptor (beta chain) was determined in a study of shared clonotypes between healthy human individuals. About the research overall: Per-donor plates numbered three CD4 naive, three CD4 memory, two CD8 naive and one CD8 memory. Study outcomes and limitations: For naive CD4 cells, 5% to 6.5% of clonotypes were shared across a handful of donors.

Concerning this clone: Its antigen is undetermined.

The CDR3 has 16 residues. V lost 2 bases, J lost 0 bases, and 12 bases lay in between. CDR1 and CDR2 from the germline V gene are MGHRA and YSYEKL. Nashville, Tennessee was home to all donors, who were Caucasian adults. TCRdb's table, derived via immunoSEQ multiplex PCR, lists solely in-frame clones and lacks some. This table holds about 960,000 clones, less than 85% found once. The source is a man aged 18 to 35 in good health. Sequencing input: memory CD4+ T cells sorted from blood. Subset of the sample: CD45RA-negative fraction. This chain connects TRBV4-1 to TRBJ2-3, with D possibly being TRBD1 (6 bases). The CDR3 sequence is CASSQNWGPSTDTQYF. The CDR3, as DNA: TGCGCCAGCAGCCAAAACTGGGGGCCTAGCACAGATACGCAGTATTTT.